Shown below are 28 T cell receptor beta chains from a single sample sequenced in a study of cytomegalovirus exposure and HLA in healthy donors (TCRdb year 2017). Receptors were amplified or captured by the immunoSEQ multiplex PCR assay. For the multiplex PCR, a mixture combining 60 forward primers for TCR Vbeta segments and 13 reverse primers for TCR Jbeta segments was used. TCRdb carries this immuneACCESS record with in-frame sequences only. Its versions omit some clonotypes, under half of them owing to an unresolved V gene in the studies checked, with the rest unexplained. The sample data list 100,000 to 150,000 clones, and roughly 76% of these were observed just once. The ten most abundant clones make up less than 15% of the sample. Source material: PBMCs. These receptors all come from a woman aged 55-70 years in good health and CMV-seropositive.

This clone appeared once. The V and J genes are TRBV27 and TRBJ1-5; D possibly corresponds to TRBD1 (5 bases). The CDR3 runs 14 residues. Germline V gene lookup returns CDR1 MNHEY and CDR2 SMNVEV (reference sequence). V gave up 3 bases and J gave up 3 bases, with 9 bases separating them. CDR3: CASSFQGINQPQHF. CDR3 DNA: TGTGCCAGCAGTTTTCAGGGAATCAATCAGCCCCAGCATTTT.

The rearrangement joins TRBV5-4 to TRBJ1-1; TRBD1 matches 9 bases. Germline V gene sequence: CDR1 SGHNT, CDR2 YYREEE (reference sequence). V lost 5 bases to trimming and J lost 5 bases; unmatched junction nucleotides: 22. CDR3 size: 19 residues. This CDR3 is CASSSFPSGTGLGGTEAFF. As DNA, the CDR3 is TGTGCCAGCAGTTCCTTCCCATCCGGGACAGGGCTCGGCGGGACTGAAGCTTTCTTT.

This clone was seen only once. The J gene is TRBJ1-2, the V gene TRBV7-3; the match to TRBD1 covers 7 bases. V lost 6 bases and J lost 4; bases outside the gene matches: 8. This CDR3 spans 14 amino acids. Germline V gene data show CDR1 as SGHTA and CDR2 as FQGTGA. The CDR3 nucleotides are TGTGCCAGCAGTCCGGGACAGCCTGGCTATGGCTACACCTTC. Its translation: CASSPGQPGYGYTF.

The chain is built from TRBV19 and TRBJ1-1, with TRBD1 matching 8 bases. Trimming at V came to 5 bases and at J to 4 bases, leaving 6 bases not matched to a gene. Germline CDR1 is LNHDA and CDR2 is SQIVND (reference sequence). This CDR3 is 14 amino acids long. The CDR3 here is CASSEQGVSTEAFF. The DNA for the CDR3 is TGTGCCAGTAGTGAACAGGGGGTTAGCACTGAAGCTTTCTTT. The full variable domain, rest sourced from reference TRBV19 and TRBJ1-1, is DGGITQSPKYLFRKEGQNVTLSCEQNLNHDAMYWYRQDPGQGLRLIYYSQIVNDFQKGDIAEGYSVSREKKESFPLTVTSAQKNPTAFYLCASSEQGVSTEAFFGQGTRLTVV.

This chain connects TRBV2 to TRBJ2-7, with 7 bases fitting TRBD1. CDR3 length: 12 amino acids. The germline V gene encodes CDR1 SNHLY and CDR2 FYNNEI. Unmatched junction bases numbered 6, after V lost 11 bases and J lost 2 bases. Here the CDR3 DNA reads TGTGCCTTCACAGGGGTGGCCTACGAGCAGTACTTC. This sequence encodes CAFTGVAYEQYF.

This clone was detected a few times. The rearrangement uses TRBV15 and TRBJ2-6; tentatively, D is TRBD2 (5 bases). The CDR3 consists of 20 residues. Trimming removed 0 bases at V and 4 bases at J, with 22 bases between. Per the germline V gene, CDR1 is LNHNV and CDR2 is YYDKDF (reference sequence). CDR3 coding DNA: TGTGCCACCAGCAGAGATCCCGGACTCCCCGCCCCGATGGGGGCCAACGTCCTGACTTTC. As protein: CATSRDPGLPAPMGANVLTF.

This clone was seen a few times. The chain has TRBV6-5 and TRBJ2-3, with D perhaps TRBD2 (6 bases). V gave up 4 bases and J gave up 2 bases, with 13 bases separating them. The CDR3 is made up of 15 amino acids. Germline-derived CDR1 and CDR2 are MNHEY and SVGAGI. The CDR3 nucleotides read TGTGCCAGCAGTTCGACGCCGGACTACACAGATACGCAGTATTTT. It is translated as CASSSTPDYTDTQYF.

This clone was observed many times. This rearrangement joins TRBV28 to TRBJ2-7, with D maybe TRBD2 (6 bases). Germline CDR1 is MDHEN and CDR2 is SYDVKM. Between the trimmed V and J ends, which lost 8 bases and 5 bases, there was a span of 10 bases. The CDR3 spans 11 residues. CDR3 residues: CASGTSHEQYF. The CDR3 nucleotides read TGTGCCAGCGGGACTTCCCACGAGCAGTACTTC. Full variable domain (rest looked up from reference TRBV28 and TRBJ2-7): DVKVTQSSRYLVKRTGEKVFLECVQDMDHENMFWYRQDPGLGLRLIYFSYDVKMKEKGDIPEGYSVSREKKERFSLILESASTNQTSMYLCASGTSHEQYFGPGTRLTVT.

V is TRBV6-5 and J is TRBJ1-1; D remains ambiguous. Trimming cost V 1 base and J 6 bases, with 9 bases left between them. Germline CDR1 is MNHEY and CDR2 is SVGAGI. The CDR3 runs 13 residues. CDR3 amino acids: CASSYYGEAEAFF. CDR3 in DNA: TGTGCCAGCAGTTACTACGGGGAGGCTGAAGCTTTCTTT.

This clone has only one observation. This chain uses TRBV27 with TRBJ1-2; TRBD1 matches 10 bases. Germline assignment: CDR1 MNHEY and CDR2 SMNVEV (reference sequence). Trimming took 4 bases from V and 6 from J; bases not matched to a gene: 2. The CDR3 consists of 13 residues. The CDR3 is CASSWTGGDGYTF. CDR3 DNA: TGTGCCAGCAGTTGGACAGGGGGGGATGGCTACACCTTC.

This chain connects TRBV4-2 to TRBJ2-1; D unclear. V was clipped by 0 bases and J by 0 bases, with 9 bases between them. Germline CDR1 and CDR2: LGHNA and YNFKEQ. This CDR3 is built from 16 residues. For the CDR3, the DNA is TGTGCCAGCAGCCAAGATGGCACAACCTCCTACAATGAGCAGTTCTTC. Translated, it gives CASSQDGTTSYNEQFF.

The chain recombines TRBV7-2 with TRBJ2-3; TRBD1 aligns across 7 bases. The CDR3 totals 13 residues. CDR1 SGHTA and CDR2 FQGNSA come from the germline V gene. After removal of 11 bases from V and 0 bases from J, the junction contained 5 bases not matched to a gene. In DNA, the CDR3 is TGTGCCTCCGGGACAGCTAGCACAGATACGCAGTATTTT. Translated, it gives CASGTASTDTQYF.

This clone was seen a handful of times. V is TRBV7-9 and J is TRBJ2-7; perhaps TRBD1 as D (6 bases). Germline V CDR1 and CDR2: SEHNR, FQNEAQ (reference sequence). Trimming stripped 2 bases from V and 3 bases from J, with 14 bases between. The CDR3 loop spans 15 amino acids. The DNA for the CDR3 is TGTGCCAGCAGCTTAATGGACGAACAGGGCTACGAGCAGTACTTC. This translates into CASSLMDEQGYEQYF.

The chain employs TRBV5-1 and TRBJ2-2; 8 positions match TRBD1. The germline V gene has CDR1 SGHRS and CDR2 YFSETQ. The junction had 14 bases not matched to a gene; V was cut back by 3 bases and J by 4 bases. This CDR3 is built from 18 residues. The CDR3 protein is CASSSGTGSMSGTGELFF. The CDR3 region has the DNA TGCGCCAGCAGCTCCGGGACAGGTTCGATGTCCGGCACCGGGGAGCTGTTTTTT. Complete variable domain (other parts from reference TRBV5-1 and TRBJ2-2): KAGVTQTPRYLIKTRGQQVTLSCSPISGHRSVSWYQQTPGQGLQFLFEYFSETQRNKGNFPGRFSGRQFSNSRSEMNVSTLELGDSALYLCASSSGTGSMSGTGELFFGEGSRLTVL.

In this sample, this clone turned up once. CDR3 protein: CASSPGLAVETQYF. The CDR3 region has the DNA TGTGCCAGCAGCCCCGGACTAGCGGTCGAGACCCAGTACTTC. This rearrangement joins TRBV5-6 to TRBJ2-5, with 10 nucleotides matching TRBD2. Germline CDR1 is SGHDT and CDR2 is YYEEEE. CDR3 length: 14 residues. V was clipped by 4 bases and J by 5 bases; unmatched bases: 5.

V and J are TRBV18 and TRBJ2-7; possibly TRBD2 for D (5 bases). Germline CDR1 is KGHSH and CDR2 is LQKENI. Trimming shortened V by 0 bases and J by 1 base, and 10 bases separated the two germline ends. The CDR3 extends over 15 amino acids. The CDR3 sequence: CASSPPAGTSYEQYF. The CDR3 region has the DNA TGTGCCAGCTCACCACCGGCGGGTACATCCTACGAGCAGTACTTC.

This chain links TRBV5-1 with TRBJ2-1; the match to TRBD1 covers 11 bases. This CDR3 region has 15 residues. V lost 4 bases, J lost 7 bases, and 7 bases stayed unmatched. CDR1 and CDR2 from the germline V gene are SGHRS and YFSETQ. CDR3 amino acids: CASSIAGTGGNEQFF. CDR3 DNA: TGCGCCAGCAGCATCGCCGGGACAGGGGGGAATGAGCAGTTCTTC.

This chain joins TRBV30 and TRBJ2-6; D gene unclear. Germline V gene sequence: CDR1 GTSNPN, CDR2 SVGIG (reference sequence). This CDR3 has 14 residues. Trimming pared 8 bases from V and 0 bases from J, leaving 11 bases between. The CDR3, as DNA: TGTGCCCGATACAGCCGCTCTGGGGCCAACGTCCTGACTTTC. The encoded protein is CARYSRSGANVLTF.

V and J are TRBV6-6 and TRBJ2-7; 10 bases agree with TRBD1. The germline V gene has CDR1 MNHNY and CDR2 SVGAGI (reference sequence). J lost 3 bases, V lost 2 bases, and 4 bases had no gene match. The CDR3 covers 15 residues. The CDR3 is CASSYGTGANYEQYF. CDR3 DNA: TGTGCCAGCAGTTACGGGACAGGGGCAAACTACGAGCAGTACTTC.

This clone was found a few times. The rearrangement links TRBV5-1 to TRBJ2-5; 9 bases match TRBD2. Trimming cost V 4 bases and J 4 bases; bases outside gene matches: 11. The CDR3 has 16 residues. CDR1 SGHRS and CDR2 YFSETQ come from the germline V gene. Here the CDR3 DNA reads TGCGCCAGCAGCCCCCCCGAGCGGGGGGCTTCAGAGACCCAGTACTTC. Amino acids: CASSPPERGASETQYF.

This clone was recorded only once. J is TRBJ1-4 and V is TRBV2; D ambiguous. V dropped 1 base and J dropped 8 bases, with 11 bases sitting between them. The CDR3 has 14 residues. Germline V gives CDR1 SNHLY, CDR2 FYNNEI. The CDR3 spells CASSEDWSREKLFF. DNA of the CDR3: TGTGCCAGCAGTGAAGATTGGAGCCGCGAAAAACTGTTTTTT.

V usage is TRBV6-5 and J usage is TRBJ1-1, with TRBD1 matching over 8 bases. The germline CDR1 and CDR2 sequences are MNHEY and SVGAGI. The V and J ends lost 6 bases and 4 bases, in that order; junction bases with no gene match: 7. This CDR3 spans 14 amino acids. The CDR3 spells CASSFGQGATEAFF. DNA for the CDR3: TGTGCCAGCAGCTTCGGGCAGGGGGCCACTGAAGCTTTCTTT.

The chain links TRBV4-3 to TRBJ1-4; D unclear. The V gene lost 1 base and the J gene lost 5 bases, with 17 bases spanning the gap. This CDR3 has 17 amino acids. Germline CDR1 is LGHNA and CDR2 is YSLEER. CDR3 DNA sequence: TGCGCCAGCAGCCAAGGGTCCCCCGGGTCATGGAATGAAAAACTGTTTTTT. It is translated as CASSQGSPGSWNEKLFF.

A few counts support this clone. DNA for the CDR3: TGTGCCAGCAGTACCGCCGCGGAATCAGGGGGCAAAGGCTACACCTTC. The encoded protein is CASSTAAESGGKGYTF. The V and J genes are TRBV28 and TRBJ1-2, with 8 bases lining up with TRBD1. The CDR3 spans 16 residues. The trim removed 5 bases at V and 8 bases at J, leaving 16 bases unmatched. Per germline, CDR1 MDHEN and CDR2 SYDVKM.

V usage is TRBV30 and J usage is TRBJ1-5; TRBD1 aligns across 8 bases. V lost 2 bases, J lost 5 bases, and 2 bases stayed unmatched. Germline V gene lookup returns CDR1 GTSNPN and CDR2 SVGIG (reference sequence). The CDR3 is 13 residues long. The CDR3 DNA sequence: TGTGCCTGGAGTACGGACAGGGATCAGCCCCAGCATTTT. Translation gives CAWSTDRDQPQHF.

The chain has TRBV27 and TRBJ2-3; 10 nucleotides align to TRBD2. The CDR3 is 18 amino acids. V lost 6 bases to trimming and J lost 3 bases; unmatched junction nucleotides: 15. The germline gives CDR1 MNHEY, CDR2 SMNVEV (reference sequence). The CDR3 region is CASRTQRGGPRTTDTQYF. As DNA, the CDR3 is TGTGCCAGCAGAACCCAGCGGGGGGGCCCGAGGACGACAGATACGCAGTATTTT.

The chain's CDR3 is CASNNGARYQPQHF. The CDR3 DNA follows: TGTGCCAGTAATAACGGCGCGAGGTATCAGCCCCAGCATTTT. The chain carries TRBV19 and TRBJ1-5; D unclear. From germline, CDR1 is LNHDA and CDR2 SQIVND (reference sequence). Trimming shortened V by 7 bases and J by 5 bases, and 15 bases separated the two germline ends. The CDR3 loop spans 14 amino acids. Variable domain in full (rest from reference TRBV19 and TRBJ1-5): DGGITQSPKYLFRKEGQNVTLSCEQNLNHDAMYWYRQDPGQGLRLIYYSQIVNDFQKGDIAEGYSVSREKKESFPLTVTSAQKNPTAFYLCASNNGARYQPQHFGDGTRLSIL.

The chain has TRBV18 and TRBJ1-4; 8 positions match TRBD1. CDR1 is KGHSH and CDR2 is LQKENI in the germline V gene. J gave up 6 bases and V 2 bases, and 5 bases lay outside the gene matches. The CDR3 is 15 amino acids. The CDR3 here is CASSPKDRVDEKLFF. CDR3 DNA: TGTGCCAGCTCACCAAAGGACAGGGTGGATGAAAAACTGTTTTTT.